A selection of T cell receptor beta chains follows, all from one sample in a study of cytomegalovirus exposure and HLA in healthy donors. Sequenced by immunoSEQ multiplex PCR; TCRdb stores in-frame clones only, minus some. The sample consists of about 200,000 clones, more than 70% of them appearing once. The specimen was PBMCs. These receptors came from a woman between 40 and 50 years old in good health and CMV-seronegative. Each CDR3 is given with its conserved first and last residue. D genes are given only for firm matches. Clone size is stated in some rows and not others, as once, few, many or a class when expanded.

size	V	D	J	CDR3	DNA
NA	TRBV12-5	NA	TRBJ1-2	CASGLGTVNYGYTF	TGTGCTAGTGGTTTGGGGACAGTTAACTATGGCTACACCTTC
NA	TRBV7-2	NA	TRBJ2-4	CASVTGGANIQYF	TGTGCCAGCGTAACAGGAGGGGCGAACATTCAGTACTTC
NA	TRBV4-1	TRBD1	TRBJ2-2	CASSQDRGTANTGELFF	TGCGCCAGCAGCCAAGATCGAGGGACAGCGAACACCGGGGAGCTGTTTTTT
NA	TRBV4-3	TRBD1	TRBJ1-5	CASSQGTGVFQPQHF	TGCGCCAGCAGCCAAGGGACAGGGGTATTTCAGCCCCAGCATTTT
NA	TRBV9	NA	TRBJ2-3	CASSPGSDTQYF	TGTGCCAGCAGCCCCGGTTCAGATACGCAGTATTTT
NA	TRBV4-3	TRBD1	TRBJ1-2	CASSQELRDRRLGYGYTF	TGCGCCAGCAGCCAAGAATTGAGGGACAGAAGGCTCGGCTATGGCTACACCTTC
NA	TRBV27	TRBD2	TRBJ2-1	CASSLSPAGAFHEQFF	TGTGCCAGCAGTTTGTCCCCAGCGGGAGCCTTTCATGAGCAGTTCTTC
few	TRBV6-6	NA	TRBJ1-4	CASSSTRSGNEKLFF	TGTGCCAGCAGCTCCACCCGATCAGGGAATGAAAAACTGTTTTTT
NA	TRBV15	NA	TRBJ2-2	CATSPRWRVFYGELFF	TGTGCCACCAGCCCCCGGTGGAGAGTGTTTTACGGGGAGCTGTTTTTT
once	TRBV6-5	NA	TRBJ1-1	CASSRQNTEAFF	TGTGCCAGCAGTCGACAGAACACTGAAGCTTTCTTT
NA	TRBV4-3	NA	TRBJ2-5	CASSQGLAQETQYF	TGCGCCAGCAGCCAAGGTCTAGCCCAAGAGACCCAGTACTTC
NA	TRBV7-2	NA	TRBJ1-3	CASSLETGRAGNTIYF	TGTGCCAGCAGCTTAGAAACAGGGCGCGCTGGAAACACCATATATTTT
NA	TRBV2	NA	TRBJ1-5	CASSVEGGINQPQHF	TGTGCCAGCAGTGTTGAGGGGGGGATCAATCAGCCCCAGCATTTT
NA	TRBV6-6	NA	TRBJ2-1	CASSKMESLAYNEQFF	TGTGCCAGCAGCAAAATGGAGTCCCTCGCCTACAATGAGCAGTTCTTC
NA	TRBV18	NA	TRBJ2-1	CASSPGGLDLNEQFF	TGTGCCAGCTCACCAGGCGGTCTAGACCTCAATGAGCAGTTCTTC
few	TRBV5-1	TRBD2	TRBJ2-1	CASSQSSGTSYNEQFF	TGCGCCAGCAGCCAATCGAGCGGGACCTCCTACAATGAGCAGTTCTTC
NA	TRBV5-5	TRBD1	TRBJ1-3	CASSFGDSGNTIYF	TGTGCCAGCAGCTTTGGGGACAGTGGAAACACCATATATTTT
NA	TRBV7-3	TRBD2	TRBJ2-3	CASSLGLAGGRGDTQYF	TGTGCCAGCAGCTTAGGACTAGCGGGAGGAAGAGGTGATACGCAGTATTTT
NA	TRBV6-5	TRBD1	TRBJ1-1	CASSLSTGGTEAFF	TGTGCCAGCAGTCTTTCGACAGGGGGCACTGAAGCTTTCTTT
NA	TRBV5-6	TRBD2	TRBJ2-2	CASSPGTSRNTGELFF	TGTGCCAGCAGCCCCGGGACTAGCAGGAACACCGGGGAGCTGTTTTTT
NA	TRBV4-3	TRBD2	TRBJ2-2	CASSRGLAGEPGELFF	TGCGCCAGCAGCCGCGGACTAGCGGGAGAGCCCGGGGAGCTGTTTTTT
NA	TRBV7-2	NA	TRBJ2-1	CASSPQGISYNEQFF	TGTGCCAGCAGCCCTCAGGGGATCAGCTACAATGAGCAGTTCTTC
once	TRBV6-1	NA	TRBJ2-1	CASTHRVSYNEQFF	TGTGCCAGCACGCACAGGGTCTCCTACAATGAGCAGTTCTTC
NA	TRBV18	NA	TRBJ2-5	CASSSPAGETQYF	TGTGCCAGCTCATCCCCCGCGGGGGAGACCCAGTACTTC
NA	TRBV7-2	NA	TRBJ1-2	CASSSFRYGYTF	TGTGCCAGCAGCTCGTTCCGCTATGGCTACACCTTC
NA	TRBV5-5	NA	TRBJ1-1	CASSLGQGSGTEAFF	TGTGCCAGCAGCTTGGGCCAGGGGTCGGGCACTGAAGCTTTCTTT